A selection of T cell receptor beta chains follows, all from one sample in a study of CD8 T cells in Susac syndrome. TCRdb independently ran MiXCR on the immunoSEQ multiplex PCR reads; one entry per CDR3 protein. The data show roughly 200,000 distinct CDR3 sequences, just under 95% seen once. Sequencing used CD4+ T cells from PBMCs. Receptors originate from a human donor with Susac syndrome. Both conserved end residues are part of each CDR3. The order of the fields is D gene, clone size, V gene, J gene, CDR3 protein, CDR3 DNA. The D gene is left open where the match is weak. A row's size may be missing; if present it is once, few, many or a size class.

>NA|NA|TRBV20-1|TRBJ2-1
CSARDPGGGRRNEQFF
TGCAGTGCTAGAGACCCCGGAGGGGGGAGACGCAATGAGCAGTTCTTC
>NA|NA|TRBV27|TRBJ2-6
CASSFGTLGANVLTF
TGTGCCAGCAGTTTCGGCACACTCGGGGCCAACGTCCTGACTTTC
>NA|NA|TRBV6-1|TRBJ2-6
CASSQHGTAWGGANVLTF
TGTGCCAGCAGCCAACACGGGACCGCTTGGGGGGGGGCCAACGTCCTGACTTTC
>NA|once|TRBV7-2|TRBJ2-7
CASSPGPLYEQYF
TGTGCCAGCAGCCCGGGACCACTCTACGAGCAGTACTTC
>NA|NA|TRBV12-3/TRBV12-4|TRBJ1-2
CASSPTGLGGYTF
TGTGCCAGCAGTCCCACAGGGCTTGGAGGCTACACCTTC
>TRBD1|NA|TRBV27|TRBJ1-1
CASRRGQGASEAFF
TGTGCCAGCAGACGGGGACAGGGGGCGTCTGAAGCTTTCTTT
>NA|NA|TRBV30|TRBJ2-7
CALHRDISYEQYF
TGTGCCTTGCACCGGGACATATCCTACGAGCAGTACTTC
>NA|NA|TRBV29-1|TRBJ2-1
CSGSGARGGNEQFF
TGCAGCGGCTCCGGGGCCCGAGGGGGGAATGAGCAGTTCTTC
>TRBD2|NA|TRBV24-1|TRBJ2-1
CATSELAGTDEQFF
TGTGCCACCAGTGAACTAGCGGGAACGGATGAGCAGTTCTTC
>NA|NA|TRBV25-1|TRBJ2-7
CASSDVASAYEQYF
TGTGCCAGCAGTGATGTAGCGTCCGCCTACGAGCAGTACTTC